Sequencing of this T cell receptor (beta chain) was carried out in a study of blood T cell repertoires in COVID-19. The ends lost 3 bases at V and 6 bases at J; junction bases unmatched: 5. The germline V gene encodes CDR1 SGDLS and CDR2 YYNGEE. The CDR3 has 13 residues. Sequencing was performed with immunoSEQ multiplex PCR; in TCRdb, only in-frame clones are kept and a portion is missing. The sample has around 250,000 clones; approximately 86% are singletons. Sequences were obtained from peripheral blood. V and J are TRBV9 and TRBJ2-7; 8 positions agree with TRBD1. The TCR was taken from a woman aged 55-69 years who had recovered from COVID-19. This CDR3 is CASSGTGYGEQYF. Written as DNA, the CDR3 is TGTGCCAGCAGCGGGACAGGGTACGGCGAGCAGTACTTC.